Each of the 20 T cell receptor beta chains below was sequenced from the same sample in a study of blood T cell repertoires in COVID-19. The repertoire was sequenced with immunoSEQ multiplex PCR; TCRdb's copy has only in-frame clones and lacks some. Counted here are around 130,000 clones, about 85% occurring once; the ten biggest clones make up approximately 8.7%. Input material: peripheral blood. The source of these receptors is a man aged 35 to 55 with active or convalescent COVID-19.

This chain connects TRBV7-2 to TRBJ2-3, with D maybe TRBD2 (7 bases). This CDR3 spans 14 amino acids. Germline V gene data show CDR1 as SGHTA and CDR2 as FQGNSA. The V end lost 5 bases, the J end lost 4 bases, and 13 bases lay between the germline ends. CDR3 sequence reads: CASSTRGAPDTQYF. As DNA, the CDR3 is TGTGCCAGCAGCACCCGGGGGGCCCCAGATACGCAGTATTTT.

In this sample, this clone is medium-sized. The gene calls are TRBV9 and TRBJ2-7; D gene uncertain. The CDR3 extends over 15 amino acids. Germline lookup yields CDR1 SGDLS and CDR2 YYNGEE. The ends were cut back, 0 bases at V and 2 bases at J, with 12 bases in the middle. This chain's CDR3 is CASSVGTTITYEQYF. CDR3 bases: TGTGCCAGCAGCGTAGGAACGACAATAACCTACGAGCAGTACTTC. The whole variable domain, remainder taken from reference TRBV9 and TRBJ2-7, is DSGVTQTPKHLITATGQRVTLRCSPRSGDLSVYWYQQSLDQGLQFLIQYYNGEERAKGNILERFSAQQFPDLHSELNLSSLELGDSALYFCASSVGTTITYEQYFGPGTRLTVT.

The V and J genes are TRBV7-9 and TRBJ2-5; D possibly corresponds to TRBD1 (5 bases). Germline values: CDR1 SEHNR, CDR2 FQNEAQ (reference sequence). Trimming shortened V by 2 bases and J by 4 bases, and 14 bases separated the two germline ends. The CDR3 spans 15 residues. Here the CDR3 reads CASSLTRDIGETQYF. In DNA, the CDR3 is TGTGCCAGCAGCTTAACCAGGGATATCGGAGAGACCCAGTACTTC.

The chain joins TRBV5-1 to TRBJ2-7; 9 bases map to TRBD1. Looked up from germline, CDR1 is SGHRS and CDR2 is YFSETQ. This CDR3 has 15 amino acids. V lost 4 bases and J lost 9; bases outside the gene matches: 14. The CDR3 loop reads CASSLGTGNYEGQYF. DNA of the CDR3: TGCGCCAGCAGCCTCGGGACAGGGAACTACGAGGGGCAGTACTTC.

This rearrangement joins TRBV6-1 to TRBJ1-2; weak D call: TRBD1 (5 bases). The CDR3 is made up of 13 amino acids. The V gene lost 3 bases and the J gene lost 4 bases, with 9 bases spanning the gap. Germline V CDR1 and CDR2: MNHNS, SASEGT. CDR3 nucleotide sequence: TGTGCCAGCAGTGACAGGGTACCCTATGGCTACACCTTC. Translating gives CASSDRVPYGYTF.

The rearrangement links TRBV30 to TRBJ1-1, with D unclear. CDR1 is GTSNPN, CDR2 SVGIG, per germline (reference sequence). V gave up 4 bases and J gave up 10 bases, with 13 bases separating them. This CDR3 region has 11 residues. CDR3 coding DNA: TGTGCCTGGACCTTCGGCGAGCGAGCTTTCTTT. Translated, it gives CAWTFGERAFF.

The chain carries TRBV7-2 and TRBJ1-2; D unclear. This CDR3 spans 17 amino acids. V shed 5 bases and J shed 13 bases, with 32 bases lying between them. Germline lookup yields CDR1 SGHTA and CDR2 FQGNSA. CDR3 residues: CASSGSLTPPFPFSGTF. Here the CDR3 DNA reads TGTGCCAGCAGCGGTTCGCTCACCCCCCCGTTCCCCTTTAGCGGCACCTTC. The full variable domain, in which reference TRBV7-2 and TRBJ1-2 provide the parts outside the CDR3, is GAGVSQSPSNKVTEKGKDVELRCDPISGHTALYWYRQSLGQGLEFLIYFQGNSAPDKSGLPSDRFSAERTGGSVSTLTIQRTQQEDSAVYLCASSGSLTPPFPFSGTFGSGTRLTVV.

Concerning this clone: The limits of the CDR3 on the DNA are not certain, so only TCRdb's listed CDR3 is given. This rearrangement joins TRBV2 to TRBJ1-1. Looked up from germline, CDR1 is SNHLY and CDR2 is FYNNEI. The CDR3 contains 13 residues when both ends are counted. The CDR3 sequence is CASSILEDTEAFF.

The V and J genes are TRBV11-2 and TRBJ2-3; 8 nucleotides match TRBD1. The CDR3 has 16 residues. Germline CDR1 reads SGHAT; CDR2 reads FQNNGV. V dropped 1 base and J dropped 5; count of bases not matched to a gene: 8. The DNA of the CDR3 is TGTGCCAGCAGCTTAGTTCTCCAGGGGGCCGAAGATACGCAGTATTTT. Its translation is CASSLVLQGAEDTQYF.

V is TRBV5-1 and J is TRBJ2-3, with TRBD1 as a possible D gene (6 bases). V shed 3 bases and J shed 1 base, with 9 bases lying between them. This CDR3 is built from 14 residues. CDR1 and CDR2 (germline): SGHRS, YFSETQ. The CDR3 sequence is CASSSRTGTDTQYF. The CDR3 DNA sequence: TGCGCCAGCAGCTCTAGGACAGGCACAGATACGCAGTATTTT.

In its sample, this clone was seen many times. The chain carries TRBV19 and TRBJ2-2, with TRBD1 identical over 7 bases. Germline V gene lookup returns CDR1 LNHDA and CDR2 SQIVND (reference sequence). The CDR3 is 14 residues long. Unmatched junction bases numbered 8, after V lost 8 bases and J lost 5 bases. The CDR3, as DNA: TGTGCCAGTTCCCGGACAGGCCCAACCGGGGAGCTGTTTTTT. This codes for CASSRTGPTGELFF. Using reference TRBV19 and TRBJ2-2 for the parts outside the CDR3, the full variable domain is DGGITQSPKYLFRKEGQNVTLSCEQNLNHDAMYWYRQDPGQGLRLIYYSQIVNDFQKGDIAEGYSVSREKKESFPLTVTSAQKNPTAFYLCASSRTGPTGELFFGEGSRLTVL.

The chain couples TRBV5-1 to TRBJ2-2; 11 bases fit TRBD2. Losses at the gene ends were 0 bases for V and 6 bases for J; bases not matched to a gene: 7. The germline gives CDR1 SGHRS, CDR2 YFSETQ. CDR3 length: 17 amino acids. This CDR3 reads CASSLVPVAGGPGELFF. The CDR3 DNA is TGCGCCAGCAGCTTGGTTCCGGTAGCGGGGGGGCCCGGGGAGCTGTTTTTT.

The chain has TRBV2 and TRBJ2-1; 10 bases agree with TRBD1. Germline assignment: CDR1 SNHLY and CDR2 FYNNEI. J lost 8 bases, V lost 8 bases, and 12 bases had no gene match. There are 15 residues in the CDR3. This chain's CDR3 is CASLPDRGRADEQFF. CDR3 sequence (DNA): TGTGCCAGCCTACCCGACAGGGGGCGCGCAGATGAGCAGTTCTTC.

This clone was observed a handful of times. V is TRBV7-9 and J is TRBJ1-2, with D maybe TRBD1 (5 bases). The CDR3 has 13 amino acids. From germline, CDR1 is SEHNR and CDR2 FQNEAQ (reference sequence). The germline V and J ends were trimmed by 3 bases and 4 bases, with 9 bases remaining between them. In DNA form, the CDR3 reads TGTGCCAGCAGCTTGGGGGGACTCTATGGCTACACCTTC. Protein product: CASSLGGLYGYTF.

The J gene is TRBJ2-3, the V gene TRBV10-1; D gene ambiguous. The germline V and J ends were trimmed by 2 bases and 5 bases, with 11 bases remaining between them. CDR3 length equals 14 residues. The germline CDR1 and CDR2 sequences are WNHNN and SYGVQD (reference sequence). DNA of the CDR3: TGCGCCAGCAGTGAGGGAGCCCAATTAGATACGCAGTATTTT. Translated: CASSEGAQLDTQYF.

The chain is built from TRBV19 and TRBJ2-3; 7 bases align to TRBD1. V lost 2 bases, J lost 0 bases, and 5 bases stayed unmatched. CDR3 length: 16 residues. CDR1 is LNHDA, CDR2 SQIVND, per germline (reference sequence). CDR3: CASSINPGGSTDTQYF. DNA for the CDR3: TGTGCCAGTAGTATAAATCCAGGGGGAAGCACAGATACGCAGTATTTT.

This chain links TRBV4-2 with TRBJ2-1; 10 bases line up with TRBD2. The CDR3 has 17 residues. The junction had 3 bases not matched to a gene; V was cut back by 1 base and J by 0 bases. Germline V gene data show CDR1 as LGHNA and CDR2 as YNFKEQ. The CDR3 here is CASSQASGGLSYNEQFF. Here the CDR3 DNA reads TGTGCCAGCAGCCAAGCTAGCGGGGGACTCTCCTACAATGAGCAGTTCTTC.

The genes are TRBV4-3 and TRBJ2-5, with 12 nucleotides matching TRBD2. Looked up from germline, CDR1 is LGHNA and CDR2 is YSLEER. Trimming removed 4 bases from V and 4 bases from J; junction bases left unmatched: 7. The CDR3 runs to 16 residues. CDR3 amino acids: CASSRLAGVVGETQYF. CDR3 sequence (DNA): TGCGCCAGCAGCCGACTAGCGGGGGTGGTTGGAGAGACCCAGTACTTC.

This chain connects TRBV18 to TRBJ1-3; D might be TRBD1 (6 bases). Per the germline V gene, CDR1 is KGHSH and CDR2 is LQKENI. CDR3 length: 15 residues. Trimming left V 3 bases short and J 0 bases short, with 9 bases between. The CDR3 here is CASSPMDSSGNTIYF. CDR3 in DNA: TGTGCCAGCTCACCGATGGACAGCTCTGGAAACACCATATATTTT.

CDR3 bases: TGCGCCAGCAGCCAAGAAGAGAGGGCGAACACTGAAGCTTTCTTT. Translating gives CASSQEERANTEAFF. The chain carries TRBV4-1 and TRBJ1-1; D is uncertain. Trimming shortened V by 0 bases and J by 1 base, and 9 bases separated the two germline ends. Germline values: CDR1 MGHRA, CDR2 YSYEKL. The CDR3 extends over 15 amino acids.